The sequence of this T cell receptor beta chain was determined in a study of T cell changes during pregnancy in multiple sclerosis. The method was immunoSEQ multiplex PCR; TCRdb's version includes in-frame clones alone and lacks a portion of them. The profile covers about 43,000 clones, with roughly nine tenths appearing a single time and 4% to 5% taken by the ten largest. This material consisted of peripheral blood, taken in the second trimester of pregnancy. The origin of this receptor is a female donor in good health, enrolled as a control in a pregnancy study.

CDR3 DNA sequence: TGCAGCGTTGGACAGGGGATGGGCTATGGCTACACCTTC. It codes for CSVGQGMGYGYTF. The rearrangement joins TRBV29-1 to TRBJ1-2; TRBD1 matches 8 bases. Germline V lookup: CDR1 SQVTM, CDR2 ANQGSEA. The CDR3 sequence is 13 residues long. Germline trimming cut 4 bases from V and 4 bases from J; bases unmatched to any gene: 5.